This T cell receptor beta chain was identified in a study of beta chain features in type 1 diabetes. Across the whole study: Healthy donors and patients showed comparable age, gender and cell yields. Examination covered some 110,000,000 sorted cells spanning all samples.

All of the isolated RNA was reverse transcribed, so expressed TCRB transcripts were sequenced. TCRdb's table, derived via immunoSEQ multiplex PCR, lists solely in-frame clones and lacks some. The sample contains around 150,000 clones, roughly 9% of which appear only once. CDR3 length: 17 residues. Trimming cost V 1 base and J 1 base, with 14 bases left between them. Looked up from germline, CDR1 is MGHRA and CDR2 is YSYEKL. General observations from the study: Researchers report that Type 1 diabetes patients had moderately but significantly shorter TCRB CDR3s across all four CD4+ subsets. Overrepresentation of cells with high TCR expression could result from cDNA sequencing. These data did not resolve whether HLA type affects TCRB rearrangement.

About this clone: Its antigen is not known.

V usage is TRBV4-1 and J usage is TRBJ1-3; D is unresolved. The source material was central memory CD4+ T cells from blood. This clonotype was obtained from a young woman with type 1 diabetes. This CDR3 is CASSQVAGKGSGNTIYF. The CDR3 DNA follows: TGCGCCAGCAGCCAAGTTGCGGGGAAAGGGTCTGGAAACACCATATATTTT.